A single sample is the source of the 15 T cell receptor beta chains below, sequenced in a study of blood T cell repertoires in COVID-19. Assay: immunoSEQ multiplex PCR; the TCRdb copy retains only in-frame clones and omits some. The data hold a few hundred thousand clones, with about nine tenths observed a single time. Sequences were obtained from PBMCs or T cells enriched from blood (not recorded which). Source of these receptors: a man between 18 and 35 years old with acute COVID-19.

This chain joins TRBV5-5 and TRBJ2-2; 9 bases are shared with TRBD1. The CDR3 sequence is 16 residues long. The trim removed 4 bases at V and 1 base at J, leaving 5 bases unmatched. From germline, CDR1 is SGHKS and CDR2 YYEKEE (reference sequence). CDR3 loop: CASSRSGQGNTGELFF. For the CDR3, the DNA is TGTGCCAGCAGCCGGTCGGGACAGGGGAACACCGGGGAGCTGTTTTTT.

CDR3 in DNA: TGTGCCAGCAAGGGACAGACAATCCCTGAAGCTTTCTTT. Translating it yields CASKGQTIPEAFF. The chain links TRBV28 to TRBJ1-1, with 7 bases lining up with TRBD1. Germline V lookup: CDR1 MDHEN, CDR2 SYDVKM. Trimming cost V 7 bases and J 6 bases; bases outside gene matches: 8. The CDR3 is made up of 13 amino acids.

The chain links TRBV4-1 to TRBJ2-7; D possibly corresponds to TRBD2 (6 bases). CDR1 is MGHRA, CDR2 YSYEKL, per germline. The V end was cut by 1 base, the J end by 4 bases, with 17 bases between. The CDR3 runs to 16 residues. CDR3 bases: TGCGCCAGCAGCCAAGTGAGGACGGGAGTCCGTTACGAGCAGTACTTC. Translating gives CASSQVRTGVRYEQYF.

J is TRBJ2-7 and V is TRBV29-1; 9 bases map to TRBD2. The CDR3 spans 14 residues. With V trimmed by 4 bases and J by 0 bases, 4 bases remained unmatched. Germline values: CDR1 SQVTM, CDR2 ANQGSEA. For the CDR3, the DNA is TGCAGCGTTGCGGCGGGAGGGGGCTCCTACGAGCAGTACTTC. Amino acids: CSVAAGGGSYEQYF.

The chain uses TRBV30 and TRBJ1-6, with TRBD1 matching over 8 bases. Per the germline V gene, CDR1 is GTSNPN and CDR2 is SVGIG (reference sequence). This CDR3 region has 16 residues. With V trimmed by 8 bases and J by 7 bases, 16 bases remained unmatched. DNA of the CDR3: TGTGCCGGAAGCAGGGGGCGGTTTAGCTGGAATTCACCCCTCCACTTT. Amino acids: CAGSRGRFSWNSPLHF.

This chain links TRBV25-1 with TRBJ2-2; D call uncertain. CDR3 length: 12 residues. In germline, CDR1 is MGHDK, CDR2 SYGVNS. V lost 1 base and J 7 bases, leaving 4 bases between the germline ends. The CDR3 region is CASSESGGELFF. The CDR3 region has the DNA TGTGCCAGCAGTGAATCGGGCGGGGAGCTGTTTTTT.

This chain links TRBV7-2 with TRBJ1-6; D remains ambiguous. This CDR3 is built from 15 residues. The V end was cut by 5 bases, the J end by 8 bases, with 16 bases between. Germline V gene lookup returns CDR1 SGHTA and CDR2 FQGNSA. CDR3 sequence: CASSLRLNEDSPLHF. The CDR3 region has the DNA TGTGCCAGCAGCCTACGGCTTAACGAGGATTCACCCCTCCACTTT.

This chain connects TRBV28 to TRBJ1-2, with TRBD1 matching 10 bases. Germline values: CDR1 MDHEN, CDR2 SYDVKM. Trimming removed 8 bases from V and 3 bases from J; junction bases left unmatched: 6. The CDR3 totals 14 residues. DNA for the CDR3: TGTGCCAGCTATCCGGGACAGGGGCACTATGGCTACACCTTC. Its translation: CASYPGQGHYGYTF.

This rearrangement joins TRBV2 to TRBJ2-5, with D possibly TRBD1 on 8 matching bases. Trimming shortened V by 1 base and J by 3 bases, and 12 bases separated the two germline ends. The length of the CDR3 is 15 residues. The germline V gene encodes CDR1 SNHLY and CDR2 FYNNEI. The CDR3 DNA reads TGTGCCAGCAGTGAAGAACAGGGGGGGAAAGAGACCCAGTACTTC. Protein: CASSEEQGGKETQYF. The variable domain in full, completed from reference TRBV2 and TRBJ2-5, reads EPEVTQTPSHQVTQMGQEVILRCVPISNHLYFYWYRQILGQKVEFLVSFYNNEISEKSEIFDDQFSVERPDGSNFTLKIRSTKLEDSAMYFCASSEEQGGKETQYFGPGTRLLVL.

The chain employs TRBV30 and TRBJ1-4; D possibly corresponds to TRBD1 (5 bases). From germline, CDR1 is GTSNPN and CDR2 SVGIG (reference sequence). The CDR3 is 11 residues long. The CDR3 spells CGGASNEKLFF. The CDR3 region has the DNA TGTGGCGGGGCCTCTAATGAAAAACTGTTTTTT.

The gene calls are TRBV7-8 and TRBJ2-7, with 9 positions matching TRBD2. In germline, CDR1 is SGHVS, CDR2 FQNEAQ. This CDR3 contains 18 residues. The J segment lost 1 base and the V segment lost 5 bases, leaving 15 bases of the junction unmatched. Written as DNA, the CDR3 is TGTGCCAGCAGCCCCCGGGCTAGCGGGGAGAAGACATCCTACGAGCAGTACTTC. Translating it yields CASSPRASGEKTSYEQYF.

The V call is TRBV4-2, the J call TRBJ1-5; TRBD1 is a possible D gene (6 bases). V lost 4 bases and J 6 bases, leaving 16 bases between the germline ends. The CDR3 has 15 residues. In germline, CDR1 is LGHNA, CDR2 YNFKEQ. DNA of the CDR3: TGTGCCAGCAGCCCGGGAGTGCGGGGGGCTCAGCCCCAGCATTTT. It codes for CASSPGVRGAQPQHF.

V and J are TRBV24-1 and TRBJ1-5, with no clear D. The CDR3 contains 14 residues. The germline V gene encodes CDR1 KGHDR and CDR2 SFDVKD. With 2 bases removed from V and 5 bases from J, the gap between germline ends came to 9 bases. The CDR3 here is CATSDYLRDQPQHF. In DNA, the CDR3 is TGTGCCACCAGTGATTATCTGAGGGATCAGCCCCAGCATTTT.

The table lists this clone with a count of one. The V and J genes are TRBV4-3 and TRBJ1-1; D gene uncertain. Germline assignment: CDR1 LGHNA and CDR2 YSLEER. Trimming removed 0 bases at V and 1 base at J, with 9 bases between. The CDR3 length is 15 residues. This chain's CDR3 is CASSQDPGSNTEAFF. The CDR3 region has the DNA TGCGCCAGCAGCCAAGACCCAGGCTCGAACACTGAAGCTTTCTTT.

The count of this clone is one. The genes are TRBV5-4 and TRBJ1-1, with no clear D. The V gene lost 0 bases and the J gene lost 7 bases, with 7 bases spanning the gap. This CDR3 has 12 residues. From germline, CDR1 is SGHNT and CDR2 YYREEE (reference sequence). CDR3 residues: CASSLAGFEAFF. CDR3 nucleotide sequence: TGTGCCAGCAGCTTGGCAGGATTTGAAGCTTTCTTT.